What follows describes a single T cell receptor beta chain. Its antigen is as yet unknown. The source of the sample is a study of T cell responses to AZD1222 COVID-19 vaccine. Study findings and constraints: Donor demographics were predominantly white British with a female majority; clonal diversity may be underestimated. The reported proportion of spike-specific TCRs targeting unmutated variant regions was nearly half.

V lost 2 bases, J lost 5 bases, and 6 bases stayed unmatched. Germline V lookup: CDR1 SGHNT, CDR2 YENEEA. The CDR3 loop spans 16 amino acids. Method: immunoSEQ multiplex PCR; TCRdb's copy keeps in-frame clones and lacks some. The sample records about 120,000 clones, roughly 88% being singletons. The sample in question was peripheral blood, obtained on day 0 of MenACWY control vaccination. The J gene is TRBJ2-3, the V gene TRBV11-3; 11 bases match TRBD2. The sequence derives from an adult in good health. This CDR3 reads CASSLFPSGGIDTQYF. The CDR3, as DNA: TGTGCCAGCAGCTTATTCCCTAGCGGGGGGATAGATACGCAGTATTTT.